What follows are 21 T cell receptor beta chains derived from one specimen sequenced in a study of shared T cell receptors in the human thymus. TCRdb's copy holds only in-frame clones and misses some; the assay was immunoSEQ multiplex PCR. This sample has about 610,000 clones; 88% occur once, and the top ten carry around 0.01%. The same data also went into a second study, on human thymus T cells.

Sequenced material: thymocytes. The receptors shown here come from a boy less than two years old with a congenital heart defect.

This rearrangement joins TRBV7-9 to TRBJ2-3; 9 positions agree with TRBD1. CDR3 length: 14 amino acids. Germline V CDR1 and CDR2: SEHNR, FQNEAQ (reference sequence). The trim removed 4 bases at V and 6 bases at J, leaving 5 bases unmatched. CDR3 DNA sequence: TGTGCCAGCAGCTACCGGGACAGGGCGGATACGCAGTATTTT. Residues: CASSYRDRADTQYF.

This CDR3 reads CASSPAQGNYGYTF. The CDR3 DNA follows: TGTGCCAGCAGCCCCGCTCAGGGTAACTATGGCTACACCTTC. The rearrangement links TRBV7-2 to TRBJ1-2, with D possibly TRBD1 on 5 matching bases. CDR1 and CDR2 (germline): SGHTA, FQGNSA. The CDR3 sequence is 14 residues long. Trimming took 5 bases from V and 1 from J, leaving 11 bases between them.

The gene calls are TRBV28 and TRBJ2-7; D is perhaps TRBD2 (5 bases). CDR1 and CDR2 (germline): MDHEN, SYDVKM. The CDR3 loop spans 13 amino acids. V shed 6 bases and J shed 1 base, with 10 bases lying between them. In nucleotides, the CDR3 is TGTGCCAGCAGGGTTAGCGCGTCCTACGAGCAGTACTTC. This codes for CASRVSASYEQYF.

V is TRBV2 and J is TRBJ1-2, with 12 bases that match TRBD1. This CDR3 is built from 13 residues. CDR1 is SNHLY, CDR2 FYNNEI, per germline. The V and J ends lost 6 bases and 7 bases, in that order; junction bases with no gene match: 3. DNA for the CDR3: TGTGCCAGCAGGGGACAGGGGGCTGGTGGCTACACCTTC. Protein: CASRGQGAGGYTF.

The rearrangement links TRBV9 to TRBJ1-6, with TRBD1 matching over 7 bases. Germline assignment: CDR1 SGDLS and CDR2 YYNGEE. CDR3 length: 15 amino acids. Trimming removed 0 bases from V and 9 bases from J; junction bases left unmatched: 6. The CDR3 loop is CASSVGQGVGSPLHF. CDR3 sequence (DNA): TGTGCCAGCAGCGTAGGTCAGGGGGTCGGTTCACCCCTCCACTTT.

V gene TRBV13 combines with J gene TRBJ2-7, with 8 bases identical to TRBD1. This CDR3 region has 13 residues. V dropped 9 bases and J dropped 0; count of bases not matched to a gene: 4. Germline V CDR1 and CDR2: PRHDT, FYEKMQ (reference sequence). CDR3 loop: CASTGGSSYEQYF. CDR3 in DNA: TGTGCCAGTACAGGGGGTAGCTCCTACGAGCAGTACTTC.

V usage is TRBV14 and J usage is TRBJ1-2; D is undetermined. Germline V gene lookup returns CDR1 SGHDN and CDR2 FVKESK. This CDR3 contains 14 residues. V lost 3 bases and J lost 2, with 10 bases in between. The CDR3 loop is CASSHGGENYGYTF. The CDR3 DNA reads as TGTGCCAGCAGCCACGGAGGAGAAAACTATGGCTACACCTTC.

The chain recombines TRBV19 with TRBJ2-4; 7 bases are a match to TRBD1. The length of the CDR3 is 16 residues. Germline V gene lookup returns CDR1 LNHDA and CDR2 SQIVND (reference sequence). The V gene end was trimmed by 5 bases and the J gene end by 0 bases; junction bases not matched to a gene: 7. The CDR3 DNA follows: TGTGCCAGTAGTGTATGGGACAGAGAAGCCAAAAACATTCAGTACTTC. It yields the protein CASSVWDREAKNIQYF. Using reference TRBV19 and TRBJ2-4 for the parts outside the CDR3, the full variable domain is DGGITQSPKYLFRKEGQNVTLSCEQNLNHDAMYWYRQDPGQGLRLIYYSQIVNDFQKGDIAEGYSVSREKKESFPLTVTSAQKNPTAFYLCASSVWDREAKNIQYFGAGTRLSVL.

The V gene is TRBV27, the J gene TRBJ2-3; D ambiguous. The CDR3 spans 17 residues. CDR1 and CDR2 (germline): MNHEY, SMNVEV (reference sequence). Between the trimmed V and J ends, which lost 5 bases and 2 bases, there was a span of 20 bases. The CDR3 spells CASSLYSIASHTDTQYF. The CDR3 DNA reads TGTGCCAGCAGTCTCTACTCAATTGCGTCCCACACAGATACGCAGTATTTT.

The chain joins TRBV27 to TRBJ2-7, with a tentative D call TRBD1 (6 bases). The CDR3 extends over 13 amino acids. Trimming took 8 bases from V and 2 from J, leaving 13 bases between them. Germline loops: CDR1 MNHEY, CDR2 SMNVEV (reference sequence). DNA for the CDR3: TGTGCCAGCGGACCCAGGGGACCCTACGAGCAGTACTTC. Amino acids: CASGPRGPYEQYF.

This clone was seen more than once but under ten times. The chain uses TRBV19 and TRBJ2-6; D unclear. This CDR3 region has 14 residues. Trimming removed 3 bases at V and 9 bases at J, with 12 bases between. Germline CDR1 LNHDA, CDR2 SQIVND (reference sequence). The CDR3 loop reads CASSMGPKLNVLTF. In DNA, the CDR3 is TGTGCCAGTAGTATGGGCCCCAAACTCAACGTCCTGACTTTC.

V usage is TRBV19 and J usage is TRBJ1-1; 8 positions agree with TRBD1. V lost 8 bases, J lost 4 bases, and 6 bases stayed unmatched. Germline loops: CDR1 LNHDA, CDR2 SQIVND (reference sequence). This CDR3 spans 13 amino acids. CDR3 in DNA: TGTGCCAGTTCGACAGGGGTCCTCACTGAAGCTTTCTTT. Translating it yields CASSTGVLTEAFF. The full variable domain, in which reference TRBV19 and TRBJ1-1 provide the parts outside the CDR3, is DGGITQSPKYLFRKEGQNVTLSCEQNLNHDAMYWYRQDPGQGLRLIYYSQIVNDFQKGDIAEGYSVSREKKESFPLTVTSAQKNPTAFYLCASSTGVLTEAFFGQGTRLTVV.

J is TRBJ2-1 and V is TRBV6-4; 9 nucleotides line up with TRBD2. The CDR3 has 17 residues. Germline V gives CDR1 MRHNA, CDR2 SNTAGT. V was pared by 3 bases and J by 0 bases, with 6 bases of the junction left unmatched. The CDR3: CASSDASGVSSYNEQFF. The CDR3 DNA reads TGTGCCAGCAGTGATGCTAGCGGGGTTAGCTCCTACAATGAGCAGTTCTTC.

The V call is TRBV4-3, the J call TRBJ2-1; no clear D gene. Trimming left V 0 bases short and J 10 bases short, with 10 bases between. Germline loops: CDR1 LGHNA, CDR2 YSLEER. The CDR3 length is 13 residues. The chain's CDR3 is CASSQDLLPEQFF. The CDR3 region has the DNA TGCGCCAGCAGCCAAGATTTGCTACCCGAGCAGTTCTTC.

CDR3 amino acids: CASSEVPRVDEQFF. CDR3 DNA sequence: TGTGCCAGCAGTGAAGTCCCGAGGGTCGATGAGCAGTTCTTC. V is TRBV6-1 and J is TRBJ2-1, with D perhaps matching TRBD2 (5 bases). V was pared by 1 base and J by 8 bases, with 12 bases between. The CDR3 runs 14 residues. Germline V CDR1 and CDR2: MNHNS, SASEGT.

This clone appeared a single time. The chain uses TRBV4-3 and TRBJ2-7; D uncertain. Germline CDR1 is LGHNA and CDR2 is YSLEER. The CDR3 is 11 residues long. Trimming took off 6 bases at V and 3 bases at J, with 6 bases between the two ends. The CDR3 loop is CASRPGYEQYF. CDR3 in DNA: TGCGCCAGCAGACCGGGCTACGAGCAGTACTTC.

The chain carries TRBV28 and TRBJ1-2; 7 bases are shared with TRBD1. This CDR3 is built from 14 residues. V gave up 2 bases and J gave up 4 bases; unmatched junction bases: 4. Germline CDR1 and CDR2: MDHEN and SYDVKM. This chain's CDR3 is CASSLRDRCYGYTF. The CDR3 region has the DNA TGTGCCAGCAGTTTACGGGACAGATGCTATGGCTACACCTTC.

This rearrangement joins TRBV19 to TRBJ2-1; 10 nucleotides agree with TRBD2. CDR1 is LNHDA and CDR2 is SQIVND in the germline V gene (reference sequence). The trim removed 4 bases at V and 5 bases at J, leaving 8 bases unmatched. The CDR3 extends over 16 amino acids. For the CDR3, the DNA is TGTGCCAGTAGTAATCTACTAGCGGGACGGCACAATGAGCAGTTCTTC. It specifies CASSNLLAGRHNEQFF.

This chain uses TRBV6-5 with TRBJ1-1; tentatively, D is TRBD1 (6 bases). Germline V gene sequence: CDR1 MNHEY, CDR2 SVGAGI. The CDR3 is 14 residues long. With 6 bases removed from V and 4 bases from J, the gap between germline ends came to 15 bases. CDR3 residues: CASSLQGPLTEAFF. The CDR3 DNA sequence: TGTGCCAGCAGCCTACAGGGCCCCCTCACTGAAGCTTTCTTT.

This chain uses TRBV11-3 with TRBJ2-3; 8 bases agree with TRBD2. Germline V lookup: CDR1 SGHNT, CDR2 YENEEA. The V gene end was trimmed by 5 bases and the J gene end by 1 base; junction bases not matched to a gene: 2. The CDR3 has 14 residues. The CDR3 bases are TGTGCCAGCAGCCCCGGGGGGGGCACAGATACGCAGTATTTT. Protein: CASSPGGGTDTQYF.

This clone was observed once. The V call is TRBV5-8, the J call TRBJ2-7; 11 bases agree with TRBD2. Germline values: CDR1 SGHTS, CDR2 YDEGEE. The CDR3 loop spans 15 amino acids. V trimming: 3 bases; J trimming: 4 bases; junction bases outside the gene matches: 6. The chain's CDR3 is CASSYGTSGKYEQYF. CDR3 DNA sequence: TGTGCCAGCAGCTACGGGACTAGCGGAAAATACGAGCAGTACTTC.